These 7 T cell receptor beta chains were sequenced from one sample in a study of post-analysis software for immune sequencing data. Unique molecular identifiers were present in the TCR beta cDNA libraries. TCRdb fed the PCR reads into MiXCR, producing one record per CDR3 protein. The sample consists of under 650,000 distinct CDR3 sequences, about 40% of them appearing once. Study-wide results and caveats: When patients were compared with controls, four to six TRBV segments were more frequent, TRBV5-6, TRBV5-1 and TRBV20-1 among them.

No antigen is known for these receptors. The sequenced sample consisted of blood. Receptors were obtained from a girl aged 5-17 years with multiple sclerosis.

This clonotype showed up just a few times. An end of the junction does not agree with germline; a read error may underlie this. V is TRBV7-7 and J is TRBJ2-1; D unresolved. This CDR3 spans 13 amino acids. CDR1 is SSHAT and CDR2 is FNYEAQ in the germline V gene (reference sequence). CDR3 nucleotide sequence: TGTGCTAGCAGCTTAGCAGTAAACAATGAGCAGTTCTTC. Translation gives CASSLAVNNEQFF.

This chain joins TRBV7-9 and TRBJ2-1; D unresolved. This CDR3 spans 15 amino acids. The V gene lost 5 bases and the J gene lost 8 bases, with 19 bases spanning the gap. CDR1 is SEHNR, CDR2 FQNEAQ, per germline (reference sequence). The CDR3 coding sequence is TGTGCCAGCAGCCTCGAGGCCGCTCGGAAGGATGAGCAGTTCTTC. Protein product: CASSLEAARKDEQFF.

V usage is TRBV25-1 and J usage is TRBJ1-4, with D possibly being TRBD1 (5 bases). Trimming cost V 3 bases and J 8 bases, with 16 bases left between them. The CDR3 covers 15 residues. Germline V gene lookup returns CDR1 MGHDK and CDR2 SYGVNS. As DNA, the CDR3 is TGTGCCAGCAGTGACCCGAGAGGGGTACACGAAAAACTGTTTTTT. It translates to CASSDPRGVHEKLFF. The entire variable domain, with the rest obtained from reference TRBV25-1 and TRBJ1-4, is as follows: EADIYQTPRYLVIGTGKKITLECSQTMGHDKMYWYQQDPGMELHLIHYSYGVNSTEKGDLSSESTVSRIRTEHFPLTLESARPSHTSQYLCASSDPRGVHEKLFFGSGTQLSVL.

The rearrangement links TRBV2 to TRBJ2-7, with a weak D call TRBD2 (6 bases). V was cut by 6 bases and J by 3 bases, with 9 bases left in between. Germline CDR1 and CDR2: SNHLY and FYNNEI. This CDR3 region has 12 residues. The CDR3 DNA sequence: TGTGCCAGCAGACCGGGAGACTACGAGCAGTACTTC. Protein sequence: CASRPGDYEQYF.

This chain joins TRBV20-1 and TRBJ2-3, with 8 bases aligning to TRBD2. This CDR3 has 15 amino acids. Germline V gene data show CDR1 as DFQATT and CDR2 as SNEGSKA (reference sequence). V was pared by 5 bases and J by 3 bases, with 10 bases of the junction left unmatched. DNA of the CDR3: TGCAGTGCTCCTCCCAGCGGGAGTAAGACAGATACGCAGTATTTT. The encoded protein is CSAPPSGSKTDTQYF.

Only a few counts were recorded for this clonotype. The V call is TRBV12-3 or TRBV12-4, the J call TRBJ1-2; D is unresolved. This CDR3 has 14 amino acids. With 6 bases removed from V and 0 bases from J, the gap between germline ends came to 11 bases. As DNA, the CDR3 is TGTGCCAGCAGGGTTGGGAGTACTAACTATGGCTACACCTTC. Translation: CASRVGSTNYGYTF.

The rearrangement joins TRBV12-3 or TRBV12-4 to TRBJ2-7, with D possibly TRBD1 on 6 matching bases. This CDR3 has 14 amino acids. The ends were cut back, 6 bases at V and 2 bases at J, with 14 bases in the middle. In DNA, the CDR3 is TGTGCCAGCAGAGGGGGAGAGGGCCCCTACGAGCAGTACTTC. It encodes CASRGGEGPYEQYF.